The rows below give T cell receptor beta chains drawn from one sample of a study of shared clonotypes between healthy human individuals. The data were produced by immunoSEQ multiplex PCR, yet TCRdb's version contains in-frame clones alone and is incomplete. In the table there are around 2,100,000 clones, about 95% of which are singletons. Sequenced input: naive CD8+ T cells sorted from blood. Receptors originate from a man aged 18 to 35 in good health. Each CDR3 is given with its conserved first and last residue. The order of the fields is clone size, V gene, D gene, J gene, CDR3 DNA, CDR3 protein. D genes are given only for firm matches. Part of the rows lack a size; the others show once, few, many or a class for expanded clones.

clone size: -; V gene: TRBV7-9; D gene: TRBD2; J gene: TRBJ2-4; CDR3 DNA: TGTGCCAGCAGCTCCCCAGCGGGAGTACTTAAAAACATTCAGTACTTC; CDR3 protein: CASSSPAGVLKNIQYF
clone size: -; V gene: TRBV27; D gene: TRBD1; J gene: TRBJ1-5; CDR3 DNA: TGTGCCAGCAGTTCCAACCGGGACAGGGAGAGTCAGCCCCAGCATTTT; CDR3 protein: CASSSNRDRESQPQHF
clone size: -; V gene: TRBV6-5; D gene: -; J gene: TRBJ2-1; CDR3 DNA: TGTGCCAGCAGTTACTCTCCGGGATCCCCCGCAGGACAGTTCTTC; CDR3 protein: CASSYSPGSPAGQFF
clone size: -; V gene: TRBV4-1; D gene: -; J gene: TRBJ1-1; CDR3 DNA: TGCGCCAGCAGCCACCCTGCGGGGGGCATGAACACTGAAGCTTTCTTT; CDR3 protein: CASSHPAGGMNTEAFF
clone size: once; V gene: TRBV18; D gene: -; J gene: TRBJ2-7; CDR3 DNA: TGTGCCAGCTCCCCCGACCGAACCTACGAGCAGTACTTC; CDR3 protein: CASSPDRTYEQYF
clone size: -; V gene: TRBV11-1; D gene: -; J gene: TRBJ2-7; CDR3 DNA: TGTGCCAGCAGCTTAGAGGCCTCCTACGAGCAGTACTTC; CDR3 protein: CASSLEASYEQYF
clone size: -; V gene: TRBV6-1; D gene: TRBD1; J gene: TRBJ1-2; CDR3 DNA: TGTGCCAGCAGTGATAGGGGAACAGGGGGCTGGAATGGCTACACCTTC; CDR3 protein: CASSDRGTGGWNGYTF
clone size: few; V gene: TRBV7-9; D gene: -; J gene: TRBJ1-2; CDR3 DNA: TGTGCCAGCAGCTTTAGTCGAAGGACCATGGACGGTGGCTACACCTTC; CDR3 protein: CASSFSRRTMDGGYTF
clone size: -; V gene: TRBV4-1; D gene: TRBD1; J gene: TRBJ1-1; CDR3 DNA: TGCGCCAGCAGCCTGTGGACCGACAGGGCATTTCCTGAAGCTTTCTTT; CDR3 protein: CASSLWTDRAFPEAFF
clone size: -; V gene: TRBV5-5; D gene: -; J gene: TRBJ1-2; CDR3 DNA: TGTGCCAGCAGCTTGGAGGCGGGGATGTGGCATGGCTACACCTTC; CDR3 protein: CASSLEAGMWHGYTF
clone size: -; V gene: TRBV27; D gene: TRBD2; J gene: TRBJ2-7; CDR3 DNA: TGTGCCAGCGCCGTAACTAGCGGGATATACTACGAGCAGTACTTC; CDR3 protein: CASAVTSGIYYEQYF
clone size: once; V gene: TRBV28; D gene: -; J gene: TRBJ2-3; CDR3 DNA: TGTGCCAGCAGTCCCGTATTAGCGGGCACAGATACGCAGTATTTT; CDR3 protein: CASSPVLAGTDTQYF
clone size: -; V gene: TRBV14; D gene: TRBD2; J gene: TRBJ2-2; CDR3 DNA: TGTGCCAGCAGCTTCCGGACTAGCCTCAACACCGGGGAGCTGTTTTTT; CDR3 protein: CASSFRTSLNTGELFF
clone size: once; V gene: TRBV15; D gene: TRBD1; J gene: TRBJ2-1; CDR3 DNA: TGTGCCACCAGCAGGAAACAACAGGGGGCGAATGAGCAGTTCTTC; CDR3 protein: CATSRKQQGANEQFF
clone size: once; V gene: TRBV11-2; D gene: TRBD1; J gene: TRBJ2-7; CDR3 DNA: TGTGCCAGCAGCCGGGGACAGGGTCAACACGAGCAGTACTTC; CDR3 protein: CASSRGQGQHEQYF
clone size: -; V gene: TRBV4-1; D gene: -; J gene: TRBJ2-1; CDR3 DNA: TGCGCCAGCAGCCAAGATACGCGAGAGCAGTTCTTC; CDR3 protein: CASSQDTREQFF
clone size: -; V gene: TRBV11-3; D gene: -; J gene: TRBJ2-2; CDR3 DNA: TGTGCCAGCAGCTTAGACGGTCTGAACACCGGGGAGCTGTTTTTT; CDR3 protein: CASSLDGLNTGELFF
clone size: -; V gene: TRBV6-1; D gene: -; J gene: TRBJ1-5; CDR3 DNA: TGTGCCAGCAGTGAGCCATCGGGACAACGGCATTTT; CDR3 protein: CASSEPSGQRHF
clone size: once; V gene: TRBV25-1; D gene: TRBD2; J gene: TRBJ2-1; CDR3 DNA: TGTGCCAGCGAATGGGCGGGAGGGACCTACAATGAGCAGTTCTTC; CDR3 protein: CASEWAGGTYNEQFF
clone size: -; V gene: TRBV7-9; D gene: TRBD1; J gene: TRBJ2-3; CDR3 DNA: TGTGCCAGCAGCCGGGGACAGGGCATTTTGGTCACAGATACGCAGTATTTT; CDR3 protein: CASSRGQGILVTDTQYF